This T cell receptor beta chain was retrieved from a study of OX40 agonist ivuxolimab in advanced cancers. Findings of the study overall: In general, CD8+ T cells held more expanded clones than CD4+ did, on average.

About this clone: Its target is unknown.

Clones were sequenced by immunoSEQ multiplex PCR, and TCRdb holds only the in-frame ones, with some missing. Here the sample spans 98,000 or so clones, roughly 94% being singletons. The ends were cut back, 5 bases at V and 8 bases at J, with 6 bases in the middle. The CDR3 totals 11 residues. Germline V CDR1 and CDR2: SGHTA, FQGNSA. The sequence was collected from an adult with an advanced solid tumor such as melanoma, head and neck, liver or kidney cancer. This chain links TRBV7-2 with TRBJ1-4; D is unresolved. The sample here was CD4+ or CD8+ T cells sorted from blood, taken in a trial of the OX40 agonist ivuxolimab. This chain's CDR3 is CASSPGEKLFF. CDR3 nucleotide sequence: TGTGCCAGCAGCCCGGGGGAAAAACTGTTTTTT.